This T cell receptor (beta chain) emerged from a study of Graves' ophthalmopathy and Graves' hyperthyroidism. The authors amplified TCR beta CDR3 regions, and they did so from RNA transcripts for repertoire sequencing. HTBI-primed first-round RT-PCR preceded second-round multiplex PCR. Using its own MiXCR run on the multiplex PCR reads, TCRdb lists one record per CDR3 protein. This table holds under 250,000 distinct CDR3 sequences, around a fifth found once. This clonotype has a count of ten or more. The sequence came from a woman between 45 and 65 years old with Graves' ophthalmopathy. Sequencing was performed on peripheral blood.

The CDR3, as DNA: TGTGCCAGCAGTTTAGGAGCAGGGACAAATTCACCCCTCCACTTT. Translated, it gives CASSLGAGTNSPLHF. V and J are TRBV12-3 or TRBV12-4 and TRBJ1-6; maybe TRBD1 (6 bases). The V end was cut by 1 base, the J end by 7 bases, with 11 bases between. The CDR3 has 15 amino acids.